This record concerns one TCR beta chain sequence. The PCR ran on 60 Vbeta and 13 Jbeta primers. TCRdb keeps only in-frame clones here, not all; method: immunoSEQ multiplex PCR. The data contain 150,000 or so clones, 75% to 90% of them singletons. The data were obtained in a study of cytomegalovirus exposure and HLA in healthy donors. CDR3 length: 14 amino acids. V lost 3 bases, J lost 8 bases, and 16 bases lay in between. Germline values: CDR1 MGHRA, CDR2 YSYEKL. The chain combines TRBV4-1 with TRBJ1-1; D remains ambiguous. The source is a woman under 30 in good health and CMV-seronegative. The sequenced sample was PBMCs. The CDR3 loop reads CASSQPRNKREAFF. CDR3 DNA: TGCGCCAGCAGCCAGCCCCGGAATAAGAGGGAAGCTTTCTTT.